Listed here are 15 T cell receptor beta chains from one sample, sequenced in a study of response to subunit inactivated influenza vaccine. TCRdb reprocessed the RT-PCR reads with MiXCR, giving one entry per CDR3 protein. The table includes more than 500,000 distinct CDR3 sequences, 11% detected once. A further study also used this sample, focusing on T cells expressing NK-cell markers. Turning to that study: TCR beta cDNA was made by 5'RACE template switching with UMIs.

The sample in question was PBMCs from blood, obtained on the day of vaccination. The receptors stem from a man between 50 and 59 years old who received an inactivated influenza vaccine.

V is TRBV10-3 and J is TRBJ2-7; D is perhaps TRBD1 (6 bases). This CDR3 has 14 amino acids. CDR1 is ENHRY, CDR2 SYGVKD, per germline. With 2 bases removed from V and 5 bases from J, the gap between germline ends came to 13 bases. Here the CDR3 reads CAISEAQGLDEQYF. Here the CDR3 DNA reads TGTGCCATCAGTGAGGCGCAGGGGCTCGACGAGCAGTACTTC.

The chain couples TRBV7-9 to TRBJ2-5; 8 bases are a match to TRBD2. Losses at the gene ends were 5 bases for V and 2 bases for J; bases not matched to a gene: 4. The CDR3 consists of 14 residues. Germline lookup yields CDR1 SEHNR and CDR2 FQNEAQ (reference sequence). CDR3 amino acids: CASSRGGQQETQYF. CDR3 bases: TGTGCCAGCAGCCGCGGGGGGCAGCAAGAGACCCAGTACTTC.

This chain connects TRBV20-1 to TRBJ1-5; D perhaps matches TRBD1 (5 bases). Germline lookup yields CDR1 DFQATT and CDR2 SNEGSKA (reference sequence). CDR3 size: 12 residues. Trimming took off 3 bases at V and 7 bases at J, with 10 bases between the two ends. The CDR3, as DNA: TGCAGTGCTAGGGCAGGGTACCAGCCCCAGCATTTT. It yields the protein CSARAGYQPQHF.

This clonotype was seen more than once but under ten times. This chain links TRBV7-2 with TRBJ2-5; D could derive from TRBD1 or TRBD2 (5 bases each). Germline CDR1 is SGHTA and CDR2 is FQGNSA. Deletions cut 2 bases from V and 5 bases from J, with 15 bases between. CDR3 size: 15 residues. The CDR3 loop is CASSLTATWGETQYF. In DNA form, the CDR3 reads TGTGCCAGCAGCTTAACAGCGACATGGGGGGAGACCCAGTACTTC.

The chain recombines TRBV7-2 with TRBJ2-1, with TRBD2 matching 8 bases. With 5 bases clipped from V and 7 bases from J, the junction kept 10 bases outside the gene matches. The CDR3 spans 15 residues. Germline V gene sequence: CDR1 SGHTA, CDR2 FQGNSA. The CDR3 nucleotides read TGTGCCAGCAGCCCTATTCGGGCGGGGGGTAATGAGCAGTTCTTC. Protein product: CASSPIRAGGNEQFF.

V is TRBV7-2 and J is TRBJ1-6, with TRBD1 identical over 7 bases. The CDR3 is 17 amino acids. Per the germline V gene, CDR1 is SGHTA and CDR2 is FQGNSA. V lost 8 bases, J lost 8 bases, and 18 bases stayed unmatched. The CDR3 sequence: CASRVQGTTLVDSPLHF. The CDR3 DNA reads as TGTGCCAGCCGCGTACAGGGGACGACCTTGGTGGATTCACCCCTCCACTTT.

This chain uses TRBV5-1 with TRBJ2-1; D possibly matches TRBD1 or TRBD2 (6 bases each). The germline V gene encodes CDR1 SGHRS and CDR2 YFSETQ. CDR3 length equals 17 residues. The V and J ends lost 4 bases and 0 bases respectively, with 17 bases between them. This CDR3 reads CASSTGGTSRSYNEQFF. The CDR3 nucleotides are TGCGCCAGCAGCACCGGGGGCACCTCGCGCTCCTACAATGAGCAGTTCTTC.

This clonotype was observed many times. The V call is TRBV4-3, the J call TRBJ1-1, with TRBD1 as a possible D gene (6 bases). CDR1 is LGHNA and CDR2 is YSLEER in the germline V gene. This CDR3 comprises 14 residues. V was pared by 6 bases and J by 1 base, with 12 bases between. CDR3 region: CASRAGVRNTEAFF. The CDR3, as DNA: TGCGCCAGCAGGGCAGGGGTCAGGAACACTGAAGCTTTCTTT.

There are a few counts of this clonotype. CDR3 nucleotides: TGCAGCTCCCAAGCGGGGGGGCCTCCAGATACGCAGTATTTT. The encoded protein is CSSQAGGPPDTQYF. The chain links TRBV29-1 to TRBJ2-3, with 10 bases matching TRBD2. Trimming at V came to 8 bases and at J to 4 bases, leaving 9 bases not matched to a gene. Germline loops: CDR1 SQVTM, CDR2 ANQGSEA. There are 14 residues in the CDR3.

The genes are TRBV19 and TRBJ1-5, with 7 nucleotides matching TRBD1. Germline V gives CDR1 LNHDA, CDR2 SQIVND (reference sequence). This CDR3 has 15 amino acids. After removal of 6 bases from V and 1 base from J, the junction contained 6 bases not matched to a gene. CDR3 bases: TGTGCCAGTAGATCGACAGGGCAGAGCAATCAGCCCCAGCATTTT. Its translation: CASRSTGQSNQPQHF.

This clonotype has a handful of counts. The J gene is TRBJ2-1, the V gene TRBV6-5, with D perhaps matching TRBD1 (6 bases). From germline, CDR1 is MNHEY and CDR2 SVGAGI. The CDR3 runs 16 residues. The ends were cut back, 2 bases at V and 0 bases at J, with 11 bases in the middle. CDR3 coding DNA: TGTGCCAGCAGTTACGGGGGCAGCAGCTCCTACAATGAGCAGTTCTTC. Translated, it gives CASSYGGSSSYNEQFF.

This clonotype appeared a few times. The rearrangement uses TRBV4-1 and TRBJ2-1; D unresolved. Trimming took off 0 bases at V and 4 bases at J, with 13 bases between the two ends. The germline V gene encodes CDR1 MGHRA and CDR2 YSYEKL. This CDR3 spans 16 amino acids. The chain's CDR3 is CASSQELTNSYNEQFF. For the CDR3, the DNA is TGCGCCAGCAGCCAAGAACTCACTAACTCTTACAATGAGCAGTTCTTC.

This clonotype was seen more than once but under ten times. The chain is built from TRBV10-1 and TRBJ2-5; D perhaps matches TRBD1 (5 bases). The CDR3 has 15 residues. Between the trimmed V and J ends, which lost 0 bases and 0 bases, there was a span of 8 bases. The germline V gene encodes CDR1 WNHNN and CDR2 SYGVQD (reference sequence). The CDR3 DNA sequence: TGCGCCAGCAGTGAGTCGATACAGGACCAAGAGACCCAGTACTTC. This translates into CASSESIQDQETQYF.

The rearrangement joins TRBV7-9 to TRBJ2-7; D is possibly TRBD1 (6 bases). Trimming left V 4 bases short and J 4 bases short, with 14 bases between. The CDR3 has 14 amino acids. Germline-derived CDR1 and CDR2 are SEHNR and FQNEAQ (reference sequence). The CDR3 sequence: CASSSTGTIYEQYF. The CDR3 DNA sequence: TGTGCCAGCAGCTCTACCGGGACAATTTACGAGCAGTACTTC.

The rearrangement uses TRBV4-1 and TRBJ2-2; D not certain. The CDR3 has 18 amino acids. Germline values: CDR1 MGHRA, CDR2 YSYEKL. V was trimmed by 0 bases and J by 3 bases, leaving 17 bases between them. The CDR3 is CASSQDQYEIRYTGELFF. The CDR3 DNA reads as TGCGCCAGCAGCCAAGATCAATACGAGATCAGATACACCGGGGAGCTGTTTTTT.